Below are 26 T cell receptor beta chains sequenced from a single sample in a study of radiotherapy plus CTLA-4 blockade in lung cancer. The method was immunoSEQ multiplex PCR; TCRdb's version includes in-frame clones alone and lacks a portion of them. Of more than 90,000 clones listed, around nine tenths were seen once; the top ten hold more than 4.5%. Sequencing was performed on peripheral blood, taken from a patient treated with radiotherapy plus ipilimumab. The origin of the receptors is a human donor with non-small cell lung cancer that progressed on radiotherapy plus ipilimumab.

The chain joins TRBV7-2 to TRBJ2-3, with D perhaps matching TRBD2 (5 bases). This CDR3 has 14 residues. V was cut by 2 bases and J by 6 bases, with 12 bases left in between. Germline V lookup: CDR1 SGHTA, CDR2 FQGNSA. The CDR3, as DNA: TGTGCCAGCAGCTTATCCGGGATAACGGATACGCAGTATTTT. Amino acid sequence: CASSLSGITDTQYF.

This chain links TRBV5-1 with TRBJ2-1, with 11 bases lining up with TRBD1. This CDR3 is 14 amino acids long. V lost 6 bases and J lost 6; bases outside the gene matches: 5. CDR1 is SGHRS, CDR2 YFSETQ, per germline. The CDR3 here is CASILGTGGNEQFF. In DNA form, the CDR3 reads TGCGCCAGCATACTTGGGACAGGGGGCAATGAGCAGTTCTTC.

The rearrangement joins TRBV5-1 to TRBJ2-7, with 8 bases fitting TRBD1. The junction had 6 bases not matched to a gene; V was cut back by 3 bases and J by 4 bases. Germline assignment: CDR1 SGHRS and CDR2 YFSETQ. The CDR3 contains 14 residues. CDR3 region: CASSSGQGLYEQYF. DNA of the CDR3: TGCGCCAGCAGCTCCGGACAGGGTCTTTACGAGCAGTACTTC.

V and J are TRBV5-1 and TRBJ1-3; tentatively, D is TRBD1 (5 bases). This CDR3 spans 16 amino acids. Trimming cost V 0 bases and J 3 bases, with 13 bases left between them. Per the germline V gene, CDR1 is SGHRS and CDR2 is YFSETQ. CDR3 coding DNA: TGCGCCAGCAGCTTGGAGTCCGGGGCTGATGGAAACACCATATATTTT. It translates to CASSLESGADGNTIYF. Filled out from reference TRBV5-1 and TRBJ1-3, the complete variable domain reads KAGVTQTPRYLIKTRGQQVTLSCSPISGHRSVSWYQQTPGQGLQFLFEYFSETQRNKGNFPGRFSGRQFSNSRSEMNVSTLELGDSALYLCASSLESGADGNTIYFGEGSWLTVV.

This clone has only a few counts. A far larger clone differs by one base, so this is likely a read error. This sequence joins TRBV13 and TRBJ1-2; no clear D. V lost 3 bases and J 4 bases, leaving 15 bases between the germline ends. Germline assignment: CDR1 PRHDT and CDR2 FYEKMQ (reference sequence). This CDR3 has 15 residues. DNA of the CDR3: TGTGCCAGCAGCTTGAAAAGAGGCCTCCTCTATGGCTACACCTTC. The encoded protein is CASSLKRGLLYGYTF.

The rearrangement joins TRBV30 to TRBJ2-3; D possibly uses TRBD1 or TRBD2 (7 bases each). The CDR3 contains 14 residues. V gave up 4 bases and J gave up 3 bases, with 14 bases separating them. From germline, CDR1 is GTSNPN and CDR2 SVGIG (reference sequence). As DNA, the CDR3 is TGTGCCTGGAAGGGAGGGGGCTGGACAGATACGCAGTATTTT. It specifies CAWKGGGWTDTQYF.

The chain employs TRBV9 and TRBJ2-7; 7 positions match TRBD1. Trimming removed 0 bases from V and 0 bases from J; junction bases left unmatched: 9. This CDR3 contains 17 residues. Germline values: CDR1 SGDLS, CDR2 YYNGEE. CDR3 in amino acids: CASSVGLGTATSYEQYF. The CDR3 nucleotides are TGTGCCAGCAGCGTAGGTCTTGGGACAGCAACCTCCTACGAGCAGTACTTC. The full variable domain, rest sourced from reference TRBV9 and TRBJ2-7, is DSGVTQTPKHLITATGQRVTLRCSPRSGDLSVYWYQQSLDQGLQFLIQYYNGEERAKGNILERFSAQQFPDLHSELNLSSLELGDSALYFCASSVGLGTATSYEQYFGPGTRLTVT.

The rearrangement uses TRBV7-8 and TRBJ2-7, with D uncertain. The germline CDR1 and CDR2 sequences are SGHVS and FQNEAQ. V lost 0 bases and J lost 9, with 9 bases in between. The CDR3 consists of 12 residues. CDR3 nucleotides: TGTGCCAGCAGCTTAGCAGGGTCGAGGCAGTACTTC. Protein: CASSLAGSRQYF.

This clone was picked up a small number of times. This rearrangement joins TRBV10-3 to TRBJ2-2, with TRBD2 identical over 14 bases. Germline CDR1 and CDR2: ENHRY and SYGVKD. With V trimmed by 0 bases and J by 4 bases, 1 base remained unmatched. This CDR3 has 17 residues. The CDR3 DNA follows: TGTGCCATCAGTGAGTCGGGACTAGCGGGAGCCACCGGGGAGCTGTTTTTT. This gives the protein CAISESGLAGATGELFF.

The rearrangement joins TRBV5-4 to TRBJ2-2, with 10 bases aligning to TRBD2. This CDR3 is 16 amino acids long. Germline V gene data show CDR1 as SGHNT and CDR2 as YYREEE (reference sequence). With 1 base clipped from V and 3 bases from J, the junction kept 3 bases outside the gene matches. The CDR3 DNA follows: TGTGCCAGCAGCTTGTTTGGACTAGCGGACACCGGGGAGCTGTTTTTT. This codes for CASSLFGLADTGELFF. The full variable domain, with the rest looked up from reference TRBV5-4 and TRBJ2-2, is ETGVTQSPTHLIKTRGQQVTLRCSSQSGHNTVSWYQQALGQGPQFIFQYYREEENGRGNFPPRFSGLQFPNYSSELNVNALELDDSALYLCASSLFGLADTGELFFGEGSRLTVL.

This clone was seen only once. This chain connects TRBV30 to TRBJ1-4, with D possibly being TRBD1 (5 bases). Germline V lookup: CDR1 GTSNPN, CDR2 SVGIG (reference sequence). The V gene lost 2 bases and the J gene lost 2 bases, with 18 bases spanning the gap. The CDR3 extends over 17 amino acids. Here the CDR3 reads CAWSRLGGSLTNEKLFF. DNA for the CDR3: TGTGCCTGGAGTCGTTTGGGGGGGTCCCTCACTAATGAAAAACTGTTTTTT.

The gene calls are TRBV7-8 and TRBJ1-1; D gene unclear. CDR1 is SGHVS and CDR2 is FQNEAQ in the germline V gene. This CDR3 is 13 amino acids long. V lost 2 bases, J lost 4 bases, and 8 bases lay in between. The CDR3 DNA follows: TGTGCCAGCAGCTTAACCCTGGTCACTGAAGCTTTCTTT. Encoded protein: CASSLTLVTEAFF.

This chain connects TRBV5-4 to TRBJ2-1; D might be TRBD2 (6 bases). The ends were cut back, 2 bases at V and 9 bases at J, with 15 bases in the middle. Germline CDR1 is SGHNT and CDR2 is YYREEE (reference sequence). The CDR3 has 14 residues. CDR3 DNA sequence: TGTGCCAGCAGCTTCCGGGAGTCCCCCACTGAGCAGTTCTTC. It is translated as CASSFRESPTEQFF.

The chain recombines TRBV9 with TRBJ2-3; D call uncertain. The CDR3 contains 13 residues. Between the trimmed V and J ends, which lost 0 bases and 5 bases, there was a span of 7 bases. From germline, CDR1 is SGDLS and CDR2 YYNGEE. CDR3 in amino acids: CASSVAEVDTQYF. The CDR3 DNA is TGTGCCAGCAGCGTAGCCGAAGTAGATACGCAGTATTTT.

In DNA, the CDR3 is TGCGCCAGCAGCTCGGGGCCGGGACTAGCGGGAGGGTTAAGCACAGATACGCAGTATTTT. This gives the protein CASSSGPGLAGGLSTDTQYF. The J gene is TRBJ2-3, the V gene TRBV5-1, with 16 bases fitting TRBD2. This CDR3 contains 20 residues. V gave up 3 bases and J gave up 0 bases; unmatched junction bases: 10. The germline CDR1 and CDR2 sequences are SGHRS and YFSETQ.

In DNA form, the CDR3 reads TGTGCCAGCAGCCCGGGACGGGCAAACACTGAAGCTTTCTTT. Translating it yields CASSPGRANTEAFF. This chain connects TRBV11-3 to TRBJ1-1; D might be TRBD1 (5 bases). Trimming removed 5 bases at V and 2 bases at J, with 12 bases between. Germline V lookup: CDR1 SGHNT, CDR2 YENEEA. This CDR3 has 14 amino acids.

The chain uses TRBV5-4 and TRBJ2-3; D ambiguous. CDR1 is SGHNT and CDR2 is YYREEE in the germline V gene (reference sequence). Trimming took 0 bases from V and 4 from J, leaving 3 bases between them. This CDR3 is 12 amino acids long. The CDR3 region is CASSLVADTQYF. The CDR3 DNA is TGTGCCAGCAGCTTGGTAGCAGATACGCAGTATTTT.

The CDR3, as DNA: TGTGCCAGCAGCGTAGACCTAGCGGGTAAATATGAGCAGTTCTTC. Translated: CASSVDLAGKYEQFF. The gene calls are TRBV9 and TRBJ2-1, with 8 nucleotides matching TRBD2. Germline CDR1 reads SGDLS; CDR2 reads YYNGEE. This CDR3 spans 15 amino acids. The V and J ends lost 0 bases and 8 bases, in that order; junction bases with no gene match: 7.

This clone showed up just a few times. The CDR3 bases are TGCGCCAGCAGCCAAGACCTGATCGGGACTAGCGGGAGGAGAAACGAGCAGTACTTC. Encoded protein: CASSQDLIGTSGRRNEQYF. The chain is built from TRBV4-1 and TRBJ2-7, with 15 bases identical to TRBD2. The CDR3 runs 19 residues. Trimming cost V 0 bases and J 5 bases; bases outside gene matches: 11. Germline CDR1 and CDR2: MGHRA and YSYEKL.

The genes are TRBV11-2 and TRBJ2-2; a possible D gene is TRBD2 (6 bases). The CDR3 loop spans 17 amino acids. The ends were cut back, 6 bases at V and 6 bases at J, with 23 bases in the middle. Germline V gene data show CDR1 as SGHAT and CDR2 as FQNNGV. The CDR3 nucleotides read TGTGCCAGCAGTTCGGGAGACTCGGCGCGGGCTGCCGGGGAGCTGTTTTTT. It specifies CASSSGDSARAAGELFF. Full variable domain (rest looked up from reference TRBV11-2 and TRBJ2-2): EAGVAQSPRYKIIEKRQSVAFWCNPISGHATLYWYQQILGQGPKLLIQFQNNGVVDDSQLPKDRFSAERLKGVDSTLKIQPAKLEDSAVYLCASSSGDSARAAGELFFGEGSRLTVL.

The chain carries TRBV5-4 and TRBJ2-1; TRBD1 aligns across 7 bases. CDR1 SGHNT and CDR2 YYREEE come from the germline V gene (reference sequence). The CDR3 is 16 amino acids. J was trimmed by 2 bases and V by 1 base; bases with no gene match: 6. In DNA form, the CDR3 reads TGTGCCAGCAGCTTGCGAGGGGGCGTCCCCTACAATGAGCAGTTCTTC. Translating it yields CASSLRGGVPYNEQFF.

The rearrangement uses TRBV25-1 and TRBJ2-1, with D perhaps matching TRBD1 or TRBD2 (6 bases each). This CDR3 has 17 residues. The V gene lost 4 bases and the J gene lost 0 bases, with 16 bases spanning the gap. Germline CDR1 MGHDK, CDR2 SYGVNS. DNA of the CDR3: TGTGCCAGCAGTGGGGGGGCTCTCCAAAGCTCCTACAATGAGCAGTTCTTC. Translation gives CASSGGALQSSYNEQFF.

V and J are TRBV9 and TRBJ2-7; unclear D gene. Germline V lookup: CDR1 SGDLS, CDR2 YYNGEE. V shed 0 bases and J shed 6 bases, with 10 bases lying between them. The CDR3 is 13 residues long. The CDR3 DNA is TGTGCCAGCAGCGTAGGACCCACGGGCGAGCAGTACTTC. This encodes CASSVGPTGEQYF.

The CDR3 region is CASSVVGVSNQPQHF. The CDR3 DNA sequence: TGTGCCAGCAGCGTCGTAGGGGTAAGCAATCAGCCCCAGCATTTT. This rearrangement joins TRBV27 to TRBJ1-5, with D perhaps TRBD1 (5 bases). The V end lost 6 bases, the J end lost 1 base, and 13 bases lay between the germline ends. From germline, CDR1 is MNHEY and CDR2 SMNVEV (reference sequence). This CDR3 region has 15 residues.

The chain couples TRBV5-4 to TRBJ2-1; D remains ambiguous. V was trimmed by 0 bases and J by 2 bases, leaving 9 bases between them. The CDR3 runs to 15 residues. Looked up from germline, CDR1 is SGHNT and CDR2 is YYREEE (reference sequence). The CDR3 nucleotides read TGTGCCAGCAGCTTGGGGACGGACCCCTACAATGAGCAGTTCTTC. Its protein is CASSLGTDPYNEQFF.

The gene calls are TRBV27 and TRBJ1-5; possible D gene TRBD1, 6 bases. Germline assignment: CDR1 MNHEY and CDR2 SMNVEV (reference sequence). V gave up 5 bases and J gave up 4 bases, with 15 bases separating them. The CDR3 extends over 15 amino acids. The CDR3 spells CASSLRGGLNQPQHF. The CDR3 DNA reads as TGTGCCAGCAGTCTACGGGGGGGGCTGAATCAGCCCCAGCATTTT.